This T cell receptor (beta chain) derives from a study of blood T cell repertoires in COVID-19. On the study more broadly: Acute-phase and convalescent COVID-19 samples originated in the United States, Italy and Spain. Nucleic acid was either cDNA or gDNA, and it came from T cells, B-cell-depleted T cells, or PBMCs.

The V gene lost 4 bases and the J gene lost 4 bases, with 13 bases spanning the gap. Germline CDR1 reads MNHEY; CDR2 reads SVGAGI. The CDR3 has 14 amino acids. Study processing details: By means of reference gene primer amplification, nucleated cell counts were estimated. Libraries were prepared by immunoSEQ multiplex PCR; TCRdb keeps only in-frame clonotypes and omits some of them. D and trimming come from the DNA, and the V and J calls and clone size come from that table. Here the sample spans fewer than 200,000 clones, more than 65% being singletons. The origin of this receptor is a woman between 40 and 55 years old with acute COVID-19. The chain joins TRBV6-5 to TRBJ1-1; D possibly corresponds to TRBD1 (5 bases). Sequencing was performed on PBMCs or T cells enriched from blood (not recorded which). The CDR3 reads CASSSPGGFTEAFF. The CDR3 bases are TGTGCCAGCAGTTCCCCTGGGGGGTTCACTGAAGCTTTCTTT.